The clone carrying this T cell receptor (beta chain) was seen only a few times. V gave up 5 bases and J gave up 5 bases; unmatched junction bases: 11. Germline V gene lookup returns CDR1 SGHTA and CDR2 FQGTGA. This CDR3 has 16 residues. The sample originates from a study of blood T cell repertoires in COVID-19. Study background: PBMCs, B-cell-depleted T cells, or T cells provided the cDNA or gDNA that made up the material.

Allocation to cohorts depended on clinical history reported by the participants. A COVID-19 case had been met by exposed participants during the 2 weeks before study entry. In the original workflow: Researchers report that nucleated cell counts were estimated from reference gene primer amplification. Sequencing was performed with immunoSEQ multiplex PCR; in TCRdb, only in-frame clones are kept and a portion is missing. V and J calls and clone size come straight from that table; D and trimming were deduced from the DNA. The sample consists of some 240,000 clones, roughly 88% of them appearing once. The gene calls are TRBV7-3 and TRBJ1-1, with 10 nucleotides matching TRBD1. The sample was PBMCs or T cells enriched from blood (not recorded which). The receptor was isolated from a middle-aged woman who had been exposed to COVID-19. The CDR3 sequence: CASSPDDRGRETEAFF. The CDR3 DNA follows: TGTGCCAGCAGCCCCGACGACAGGGGGCGGGAGACTGAAGCTTTCTTT.